The 27 T cell receptor beta chains in this list originate from one sample, sequenced in a study of blood T cell repertoires in COVID-19. Sequencing used immunoSEQ multiplex PCR; TCRdb keeps in-frame clones, though not all of them. The sample yields some 45,000 clones, 87% seen once. Sequencing input: peripheral blood. Every receptor here comes from a man aged 55 to 69 with active COVID-19.

V and J are TRBV2 and TRBJ2-1; tentatively, D is TRBD2 (7 bases). Germline CDR1 and CDR2: SNHLY and FYNNEI. The CDR3 runs to 14 residues. With 7 bases removed from V and 4 bases from J, the gap between germline ends came to 14 bases. DNA of the CDR3: TGTGCCAGCATCGGGCGGGGGCGTTACAATGAGCAGTTCTTC. This gives the protein CASIGRGRYNEQFF.

The chain employs TRBV20-1 and TRBJ1-1; D gene uncertain. V was pared by 3 bases and J by 3 bases, with 11 bases between. This CDR3 spans 13 amino acids. Germline loops: CDR1 DFQATT, CDR2 SNEGSKA (reference sequence). This chain's CDR3 is CSASRGRYTEAFF. The CDR3, as DNA: TGCAGTGCTAGTCGCGGGAGGTACACTGAAGCTTTCTTT.

This clone was observed a single time. The rearrangement joins TRBV7-9 to TRBJ2-2; D is ambiguous. CDR3 size: 13 residues. Trimming cost V 3 bases and J 4 bases, with 6 bases left between them. Germline V gives CDR1 SEHNR, CDR2 FQNEAQ (reference sequence). CDR3 residues: CASSLAATGELFF. For the CDR3, the DNA is TGTGCCAGCAGCTTGGCGGCCACCGGGGAGCTGTTTTTT.

This chain connects TRBV10-3 to TRBJ1-6; possible D gene TRBD1, 6 bases. V lost 3 bases and J lost 2, with 8 bases in between. Germline CDR1 is ENHRY and CDR2 is SYGVKD. The CDR3 is 15 residues long. CDR3 sequence: CAISEGGAYNSPLHF. The CDR3 DNA reads TGTGCCATCAGTGAAGGGGGTGCCTATAATTCACCCCTCCACTTT.

V gene TRBV14 combines with J gene TRBJ2-7, with 8 bases matching TRBD2. CDR1 and CDR2 (germline): SGHDN, FVKESK. The CDR3 is 15 amino acids. V gave up 1 base and J gave up 4 bases; unmatched junction bases: 6. The CDR3 region is CASSQGLAQWYEQYF. In nucleotides, the CDR3 is TGTGCCAGCAGCCAAGGACTAGCGCAATGGTACGAGCAGTACTTC.

This chain links TRBV7-3 with TRBJ2-1; the match to TRBD2 covers 7 bases. After removal of 8 bases from V and 4 bases from J, the junction contained 11 bases not matched to a gene. CDR1 is SGHTA, CDR2 FQGTGA, per germline. The CDR3 runs 15 residues. The CDR3 region is CASGTGAGSYNEQFF. The CDR3, as DNA: TGTGCCAGCGGGACGGGAGCGGGGTCGTACAATGAGCAGTTCTTC.

The chain employs TRBV19 and TRBJ2-3; 8 nucleotides line up with TRBD2. Germline CDR1 LNHDA, CDR2 SQIVND (reference sequence). The CDR3 consists of 16 residues. Trimming removed 1 base from V and 2 bases from J; junction bases left unmatched: 5. The CDR3 DNA reads TGTGCCAGTAGTATAGGACTAGCGAGGACCACAGATACGCAGTATTTT. It encodes CASSIGLARTTDTQYF.

The V gene is TRBV4-3, the J gene TRBJ2-6; D may be TRBD2 (5 bases). Germline V CDR1 and CDR2: LGHNA, YSLEER. Deletions cut 0 bases from V and 0 bases from J, with 9 bases between. This CDR3 comprises 17 residues. The DNA for the CDR3 is TGCGCCAGCAGCCAAGAAACCGGGAACTCTGGGGCCAACGTCCTGACTTTC. Translation: CASSQETGNSGANVLTF.

V usage is TRBV6-5 and J usage is TRBJ1-6, with 12 bases lining up with TRBD1. The CDR3 extends over 15 amino acids. Germline values: CDR1 MNHEY, CDR2 SVGAGI. Losses at the gene ends were 4 bases for V and 9 bases for J; bases not matched to a gene: 4. CDR3 sequence reads: CASSWGQGAGSPLHF. The CDR3 bases are TGTGCCAGCAGTTGGGGACAGGGGGCCGGTTCACCCCTCCACTTT.

V is TRBV6-1 and J is TRBJ1-1, with unresolved D. The CDR3 covers 14 residues. V was cut by 1 base and J by 0 bases, with 6 bases left in between. From germline, CDR1 is MNHNS and CDR2 SASEGT. CDR3 nucleotides: TGTGCCAGCAGTGAAGTTGAGATGAACACTGAAGCTTTCTTT. It yields the protein CASSEVEMNTEAFF.

This rearrangement joins TRBV2 to TRBJ2-5; tentative D call: TRBD2 (5 bases). V was cut by 0 bases and J by 2 bases, with 7 bases left in between. Germline CDR1 is SNHLY and CDR2 is FYNNEI. CDR3 length: 14 amino acids. CDR3 nucleotides: TGTGCCAGCAGTGAAGCCCGGAGGCAAGAGACCCAGTACTTC. Its protein product is CASSEARRQETQYF.

This sequence joins TRBV7-8 and TRBJ2-3, with 7 positions matching TRBD2. Germline-derived CDR1 and CDR2 are SGHVS and FQNEAQ. This CDR3 is 15 amino acids long. The trim removed 6 bases at V and 4 bases at J, leaving 10 bases unmatched. DNA for the CDR3: TGTGCCAGCAGGGGTGGCGGGAGCGGGGCAGATACGCAGTATTTT. Translation: CASRGGGSGADTQYF.

The J gene is TRBJ2-2, the V gene TRBV6-2 or TRBV6-3; TRBD2 aligns across 9 bases. V lost 1 base, J lost 1 base, and 4 bases stayed unmatched. Germline V gene sequence: CDR1 MNHEY, CDR2 SVGEGT. CDR3 size: 17 residues. In nucleotides, the CDR3 is TGTGCCAGCAGTTACTTAGCGGGGGCCCTGAACACCGGGGAGCTGTTTTTT. It translates to CASSYLAGALNTGELFF.

This clone was seen just once. The genes are TRBV13 and TRBJ2-7, with 9 bases identical to TRBD1. This CDR3 comprises 14 residues. The germline gives CDR1 PRHDT, CDR2 FYEKMQ (reference sequence). V lost 5 bases, J lost 4 bases, and 6 bases stayed unmatched. CDR3 in amino acids: CASSPTGGYYEQYF. The CDR3 nucleotides read TGTGCCAGCAGCCCTACAGGGGGCTATTACGAGCAGTACTTC.

The V and J genes are TRBV11-2 and TRBJ2-2; 11 nucleotides match TRBD1. J was trimmed by 7 bases and V by 5 bases; bases with no gene match: 3. CDR1 is SGHAT and CDR2 is FQNNGV in the germline V gene. The CDR3 runs to 14 residues. CDR3 coding DNA: TGTGCCAGCAGCCGGGGACAGGGGGACGGGGAGCTGTTTTTT. Encoded protein: CASSRGQGDGELFF.

The chain is built from TRBV11-2 and TRBJ2-3, with 8 bases aligning to TRBD2. This CDR3 spans 15 amino acids. V lost 1 base, J lost 4 bases, and 4 bases stayed unmatched. Germline CDR1 SGHAT, CDR2 FQNNGV. The CDR3 DNA reads as TGTGCCAGCAGCTTAGCCGGGGGGGGATCAGATACGCAGTATTTT. This encodes CASSLAGGGSDTQYF.

This chain connects TRBV19 to TRBJ1-4; no firm D call. V was shortened by 7 bases and J by 5 bases, with 8 bases between the two germline ends. Germline loops: CDR1 LNHDA, CDR2 SQIVND (reference sequence). There are 12 residues in the CDR3. The CDR3 reads CASTGANEKLFF. CDR3 nucleotides: TGTGCCAGTACCGGAGCCAATGAAAAACTGTTTTTT. Variable domain in full (rest from reference TRBV19 and TRBJ1-4): DGGITQSPKYLFRKEGQNVTLSCEQNLNHDAMYWYRQDPGQGLRLIYYSQIVNDFQKGDIAEGYSVSREKKESFPLTVTSAQKNPTAFYLCASTGANEKLFFGSGTQLSVL.

This rearrangement joins TRBV4-2 to TRBJ2-2; possible D gene TRBD1, 6 bases. V was clipped by 4 bases and J by 6 bases, with 27 bases between them. The CDR3 spans 19 residues. The V gene's germline CDR1 is LGHNA and CDR2 YNFKEQ. The CDR3 DNA follows: TGTGCCAGCAGCCTCACAATTGGGGGCAGCAACCAAAAGGCCGGGGAGCTGTTTTTT. It yields the protein CASSLTIGGSNQKAGELFF.

J is TRBJ1-2 and V is TRBV12-3 or TRBV12-4; D ambiguous. Trimming removed 2 bases from V and 5 bases from J, with 9 bases in between. The CDR3 is 13 residues long. CDR3 sequence: CASSLTPEYGYTF. The DNA for the CDR3 is TGTGCCAGCAGTTTAACGCCGGAGTATGGCTACACCTTC.

The rearrangement joins TRBV7-8 to TRBJ1-5, with 8 bases that match TRBD1. The V and J ends lost 5 bases and 5 bases, in that order; junction bases with no gene match: 8. This CDR3 spans 15 amino acids. Germline V gene data show CDR1 as SGHVS and CDR2 as FQNEAQ. This chain's CDR3 is CASSTQDREDQPQHF. The CDR3 nucleotides read TGTGCCAGCAGCACCCAGGACAGGGAGGATCAGCCCCAGCATTTT.

In this sample, this clone turned up a few times. This chain links TRBV3-1 (or the pseudogene TRBV3-2) with TRBJ1-2, with TRBD1 matching over 8 bases. Germline values: CDR1 LGHDT, CDR2 YNNKEL (reference sequence). V was pared by 0 bases and J by 6 bases, with 6 bases of the junction left unmatched. The CDR3 contains 15 residues. CDR3 loop: CASSQEAPTGDGYTF. CDR3 in DNA: TGTGCCAGCAGCCAAGAGGCTCCGACAGGGGATGGCTACACCTTC.

The chain employs TRBV25-1 and TRBJ1-1; D not certain. The CDR3 is 13 residues long. Trimming took off 1 base at V and 0 bases at J, with 3 bases between the two ends. Per the germline V gene, CDR1 is MGHDK and CDR2 is SYGVNS. This chain's CDR3 is CASSESMNTEAFF. The DNA of the CDR3 is TGTGCCAGCAGTGAATCCATGAACACTGAAGCTTTCTTT.

The rearrangement links TRBV6-1 to TRBJ2-1, with 9 bases identical to TRBD1. This CDR3 has 16 residues. From germline, CDR1 is MNHNS and CDR2 SASEGT. The V and J ends lost 2 bases and 2 bases, in that order; junction bases with no gene match: 4. The CDR3 reads CASSENGDRAYNEQFF. The CDR3 DNA is TGTGCCAGCAGTGAAAATGGGGACAGGGCCTACAATGAGCAGTTCTTC.

V is TRBV28 and J is TRBJ1-3; 11 bases agree with TRBD1. Germline loops: CDR1 MDHEN, CDR2 SYDVKM. The CDR3 is 17 amino acids. V was clipped by 3 bases and J by 4 bases; unmatched bases: 8. In DNA form, the CDR3 reads TGTGCCAGCAGTTTTTGGTCAGGACAGGGGGCCGGAAACACCATATATTTT. Translation gives CASSFWSGQGAGNTIYF.

CDR3 nucleotides: TGTGCCAGCAGCCGATCTGCGGGGGAAGAGACCCAGTACTTC. This sequence encodes CASSRSAGEETQYF. The V gene is TRBV4-2, the J gene TRBJ2-5; 7 bases align to TRBD2. The CDR3 consists of 14 residues. Germline CDR1 LGHNA, CDR2 YNFKEQ. The J segment lost 3 bases and the V segment lost 4 bases, leaving 5 bases of the junction unmatched.

The J gene is TRBJ2-4, the V gene TRBV5-6; 8 bases align to TRBD1. Germline V gene lookup returns CDR1 SGHDT and CDR2 YYEEEE. Unmatched junction bases numbered 11, after V lost 3 bases and J lost 6 bases. The length of the CDR3 is 16 residues. The CDR3 spells CASSWVDRDGRNIQYF. As DNA, the CDR3 is TGTGCCAGCAGCTGGGTGGACAGGGATGGGCGAAACATTCAGTACTTC.

This clone was observed once. The chain is built from TRBV6-6 and TRBJ1-2, with a weak D call TRBD1 (5 bases). V lost 7 bases and J 4 bases, leaving 13 bases between the germline ends. Germline CDR1 is MNHNY and CDR2 is SVGAGI (reference sequence). The CDR3 consists of 13 residues. CDR3 sequence (DNA): TGTGCCAGCATCCCCGACAGCCTCTATGGCTACACCTTC. As protein: CASIPDSLYGYTF.